The sequence of this TCR beta chain was determined in a study of T cells in Graves' hyperthyroidism and ophthalmopathy. Study-level findings and limits: Among thyroid clonotypes expanded above 0.001, most also appeared in blood. Ophthalmopathy and stable hyperthyroidism were told apart by a 13 V-J model. Ophthalmopathy, which appeared later, was predicted by the model a median 6.5 months before onset.

Amplification of TCR beta CDR3 regions used RNA as the template. In the first-round RT-PCR of the TCR CDR3, the HTBI primer set was used. TCRdb fed the multiplex PCR reads into MiXCR, producing one record per CDR3 protein. Here the sample spans roughly 570,000 distinct CDR3 sequences, about half being singletons. Diagnosis rested on symptoms, serum thyroxine and TRAb, thyroid ultrasound, and orbital computed tomography. Germline CDR1 reads DFQATT; CDR2 reads SNEGSKA (reference sequence). The CDR3 runs to 13 residues. V lost 0 bases to trimming and J lost 4 bases, with 9 bases between them. Comment on this clonotype: Its specificity is unknown.

The source of this sequence is an adult woman with Graves' disease, either hyperthyroidism or ophthalmopathy (not recorded which). Sample: peripheral blood or thyroid tissue (not recorded which). The chain links TRBV20-1 to TRBJ1-2; TRBD1 is a possible D gene (5 bases). The CDR3, as DNA: TGCAGTGCTAGAGATGAAGGGACCTATGGCTACACCTTC. This translates into CSARDEGTYGYTF.